One sample yielded the 27 T cell receptor beta chains listed below, sequenced in a study of vaccination and CD4 T cells after COVID-19. Oncomine TCR Beta short-read sequencing was applied to DNA from cultured CD4+ T cells. TCRdb fed the PCR reads into MiXCR, producing one record per CDR3 protein. The sample records approximately 15,000 distinct CDR3 sequences, 35% to 45% being singletons. Treatment indicated: roughly ten-day PBMC culture with coronavirus spike peptide pools or control peptides (ViraFEST assay). Their recognized antigens are unknown. The specimen was CD4+ T cells from blood, cultured in vitro, collected before SARS-CoV-2 vaccination. Receptors were obtained from a human donor who received a COVID-19 vaccine.

This clonotype was detected once. This chain links TRBV2 with TRBJ1-1; D not resolved. Germline-derived CDR1 and CDR2 are SNHLY and FYNNEI. V was clipped by 3 bases and J by 5 bases, with 13 bases between them. CDR3 size: 14 residues. In nucleotides, the CDR3 is TGTGCCAGCAGTGAGGTCGGCGGAACAACTGAAGCTTTCTTT. Translated, it gives CASSEVGGTTEAFF. Full variable domain (rest looked up from reference TRBV2 and TRBJ1-1): EPEVTQTPSHQVTQMGQEVILRCVPISNHLYFYWYRQILGQKVEFLVSFYNNEISEKSEIFDDQFSVERPDGSNFTLKIRSTKLEDSAMYFCASSEVGGTTEAFFGQGTRLTVV.

This clonotype was recorded a few times. This chain links TRBV10-3 with TRBJ1-2, with a weak D call TRBD1 (5 bases). The germline V gene encodes CDR1 ENHRY and CDR2 SYGVKD. The CDR3 is 11 residues long. V dropped 4 bases and J dropped 6 bases, with 6 bases sitting between them. CDR3 sequence reads: CAISGGDGYTF. The CDR3 DNA reads TGTGCCATCAGTGGGGGGGATGGCTACACCTTC.

In this sample, this clonotype turned up a few times. The chain has TRBV6-1 and TRBJ1-5, with 10 bases matching TRBD1. Germline lookup yields CDR1 MNHNS and CDR2 SASEGT. The CDR3 runs 14 residues. V dropped 4 bases and J dropped 4; count of bases not matched to a gene: 1. The CDR3 bases are TGTGCCAGCAGTGGGACAGGGGGGAATCAGCCCCAGCATTTT. It yields the protein CASSGTGGNQPQHF.

In its sample, this clonotype was seen a few times. The chain carries TRBV30 and TRBJ1-4, with D perhaps TRBD1 (5 bases). CDR3 size: 14 residues. Trimming took 6 bases from V and 6 from J, leaving 17 bases between them. The V gene's germline CDR1 is GTSNPN and CDR2 SVGIG (reference sequence). CDR3 sequence reads: CACRWGGEHEKLFF. DNA for the CDR3: TGTGCCTGCCGTTGGGGGGGAGAACATGAAAAACTGTTTTTT.

The chain is built from TRBV20-1 and TRBJ1-1; the D gene is possibly TRBD1 (5 bases). The CDR3 has 14 amino acids. Trimming removed 0 bases at V and 2 bases at J, with 10 bases between. Germline lookup yields CDR1 DFQATT and CDR2 SNEGSKA (reference sequence). The CDR3 region has the DNA TGCAGTGCTAGAGAGGGGCTCAGAAACACTGAAGCTTTCTTT. This sequence encodes CSAREGLRNTEAFF.

The chain joins TRBV18 to TRBJ1-2; weak D call: TRBD1 (5 bases). CDR3 length equals 13 residues. CDR1 is KGHSH and CDR2 is LQKENI in the germline V gene. V was clipped by 3 bases and J by 4 bases, with 9 bases between them. The chain's CDR3 is CASSPDNIYGYTF. As DNA, the CDR3 is TGTGCCAGCTCACCGGACAACATCTATGGCTACACCTTC. Full variable domain (remainder filled in from reference TRBV18 and TRBJ1-2): NAGVMQNPRHLVRRRGQEARLRCSPMKGHSHVYWYRQLPEEGLKFMVYLQKENIIDESGMPKERFSAEFPKEGPSILRIQQVVRGDSAAYFCASSPDNIYGYTFGSGTRLTVV.

The chain links TRBV5-1 to TRBJ2-2, with D perhaps matching TRBD1 (5 bases). Germline CDR1 reads SGHRS; CDR2 reads YFSETQ. The V and J ends lost 0 bases and 5 bases respectively, with 5 bases between them. This CDR3 is built from 13 residues. Here the CDR3 DNA reads TGCGCCAGCAGCTTGGCAGGGACCGGGGAGCTGTTTTTT. Its translation: CASSLAGTGELFF.

The genes are TRBV6-1 and TRBJ1-2, with D unclear. The germline gives CDR1 MNHNS, CDR2 SASEGT. The CDR3 contains 11 residues. The V gene lost 5 bases and the J gene lost 5 bases, with 6 bases spanning the gap. The CDR3 sequence is CASSPGYGYTF. The CDR3 DNA reads as TGTGCCAGCAGTCCCGGGTATGGCTACACCTTC.

The rearrangement uses TRBV11-3 and TRBJ1-1; D not certain. The germline V and J ends were trimmed by 4 bases and 0 bases, with 6 bases remaining between them. CDR3 length equals 13 residues. Germline CDR1 and CDR2: SGHNT and YENEEA. CDR3 sequence: CASSSPLNTEAFF. CDR3 bases: TGTGCCAGCAGCTCCCCCCTGAACACTGAAGCTTTCTTT.

V usage is TRBV6-5 and J usage is TRBJ2-5; a weak D match, TRBD2 (5 bases). Per germline, CDR1 MNHEY and CDR2 SVGAGI. The CDR3 loop spans 14 amino acids. V was clipped by 0 bases and J by 2 bases, with 7 bases between them. DNA of the CDR3: TGTGCCAGCAGTTACTCGAGGAGGCAAGAGACCCAGTACTTC. It yields the protein CASSYSRRQETQYF.

This chain uses TRBV7-9 with TRBJ2-1; TRBD2 aligns across 11 bases. Germline V gene lookup returns CDR1 SEHNR and CDR2 FQNEAQ (reference sequence). The CDR3 length is 14 residues. With V trimmed by 4 bases and J by 4 bases, 0 bases remained unmatched. Here the CDR3 DNA reads TGTGCCAGCAGCTCTAGCGGGGGGTACAATGAGCAGTTCTTC. It codes for CASSSSGGYNEQFF.

The V call is TRBV18, the J call TRBJ1-6; D remains ambiguous. Germline CDR1 reads KGHSH; CDR2 reads LQKENI. The CDR3 runs 12 residues. Trimming cost V 8 bases and J 8 bases, with 10 bases left between them. The DNA of the CDR3 is TGTGCCAGCCGGGCTCCAGATTCACCCCTCCACTTT. This gives the protein CASRAPDSPLHF. Complete variable domain (other parts from reference TRBV18 and TRBJ1-6): NAGVMQNPRHLVRRRGQEARLRCSPMKGHSHVYWYRQLPEEGLKFMVYLQKENIIDESGMPKERFSAEFPKEGPSILRIQQVVRGDSAAYFCASRAPDSPLHFGNGTRLTVT.

This chain links TRBV2 with TRBJ2-7, with TRBD1 matching over 9 bases. This CDR3 comprises 18 residues. J lost 3 bases, V lost 6 bases, and 18 bases had no gene match. Germline loops: CDR1 SNHLY, CDR2 FYNNEI. The CDR3 DNA sequence: TGTGCCAGCAGAGCTAAACCCCCGGGACAGGGAGGGAACTACGAGCAGTACTTC. It is translated as CASRAKPPGQGGNYEQYF.

A remark on this clonotype: A read error may produce the germline difference seen at one junction end. V is TRBV6-1 and J is TRBJ1-5, with D possibly TRBD1 on 6 matching bases. Germline-derived CDR1 and CDR2 are MNHNS and SASEGT. The CDR3 extends over 15 amino acids. The CDR3 nucleotides are TGTGCCATCAGTGTGGAGGGGGGCCCTAATCAGCCCCAGCATTTT. Translating gives CAISVEGGPNQPQHF.

This chain links TRBV2 with TRBJ1-2; D is unresolved. This CDR3 region has 15 residues. Looked up from germline, CDR1 is SNHLY and CDR2 is FYNNEI. Trimming stripped 3 bases from V and 3 bases from J, with 14 bases between. CDR3 nucleotides: TGTGCCAGCAGTGATCCGCGGGAGAGGGACTATGGCTACACCTTC. Its translation: CASSDPRERDYGYTF.

The chain joins TRBV2 to TRBJ2-6, with D perhaps TRBD1 (7 bases). V gave up 4 bases and J gave up 0 bases, with 13 bases separating them. Germline CDR1 and CDR2: SNHLY and FYNNEI. This CDR3 spans 17 amino acids. CDR3 sequence reads: CASSAQGGGSGANVLTF. The CDR3 DNA reads TGTGCCAGCAGTGCCCAGGGGGGAGGCTCTGGGGCCAACGTCCTGACTTTC.

This chain uses TRBV2 with TRBJ2-2, with a possible D match to TRBD2 (5 bases). The CDR3 runs to 14 residues. Trimming pared 8 bases from V and 0 bases from J, leaving 10 bases between. Germline-derived CDR1 and CDR2 are SNHLY and FYNNEI. CDR3 residues: CASGLDANTGELFF. The CDR3 DNA follows: TGTGCCAGCGGACTGGACGCGAACACCGGGGAGCTGTTTTTT. Variable domain in full (rest from reference TRBV2 and TRBJ2-2): EPEVTQTPSHQVTQMGQEVILRCVPISNHLYFYWYRQILGQKVEFLVSFYNNEISEKSEIFDDQFSVERPDGSNFTLKIRSTKLEDSAMYFCASGLDANTGELFFGEGSRLTVL.

This clonotype has more than one count but fewer than ten. V usage is TRBV7-2 and J usage is TRBJ2-3; no firm D call. V was trimmed by 3 bases and J by 5 bases, leaving 3 bases between them. The length of the CDR3 is 11 residues. Germline CDR1 is SGHTA and CDR2 is FQGNSA. The CDR3 DNA is TGTGCCAGCAGCTTGTTAGATACGCAGTATTTT. It codes for CASSLLDTQYF.

The V and J genes are TRBV12-3 or TRBV12-4 and TRBJ2-7; no clear D gene. Trimming shortened V by 2 bases and J by 5 bases, and 4 bases separated the two germline ends. CDR3 length: 11 residues. The CDR3 nucleotides read TGTGCCAGCAGTTTAATCGACGAGCAGTACTTC. Residues: CASSLIDEQYF.

This chain joins TRBV20-1 and TRBJ1-1; D is perhaps TRBD1 (6 bases). Looked up from germline, CDR1 is DFQATT and CDR2 is SNEGSKA (reference sequence). The CDR3 runs to 14 residues. V shed 6 bases and J shed 5 bases, with 19 bases lying between them. The CDR3, as DNA: TGCAGTGCCTTAAAGGGGGGTGTGGAGACTGAAGCTTTCTTT. It specifies CSALKGGVETEAFF.

The rearrangement joins TRBV5-6 to TRBJ2-1; D is unresolved. CDR1 is SGHDT and CDR2 is YYEEEE in the germline V gene. This CDR3 is 15 amino acids long. Trimming shortened V by 4 bases and J by 0 bases, and 11 bases separated the two germline ends. CDR3 bases: TGTGCCAGCAGCCCTCCGACCTTCTCCTACAATGAGCAGTTCTTC. Amino acid sequence: CASSPPTFSYNEQFF.

This chain joins TRBV20-1 and TRBJ2-7, with D unresolved. CDR1 and CDR2 from the germline V gene are DFQATT and SNEGSKA (reference sequence). There are 14 residues in the CDR3. The V and J ends lost 0 bases and 0 bases respectively, with 9 bases between them. The CDR3 DNA is TGCAGTGCTAGAGACGGCCTGAACTCCTACGAGCAGTACTTC. Protein product: CSARDGLNSYEQYF.

This clonotype turned up a few times. This chain uses TRBV10-3 with TRBJ1-6; 7 bases match TRBD1. V was pared by 9 bases and J by 7 bases, with 3 bases of the junction left unmatched. The germline CDR1 and CDR2 sequences are ENHRY and SYGVKD. The CDR3 covers 12 residues. This chain's CDR3 is CAIDRANSPLHF. The DNA for the CDR3 is TGTGCCATAGACAGGGCGAATTCACCCCTCCACTTT.

V usage is TRBV28 and J usage is TRBJ1-3; D not certain. The CDR3 contains 15 residues. Germline CDR1 and CDR2: MDHEN and SYDVKM. Between the trimmed V and J ends, which lost 6 bases and 0 bases, there was a span of 12 bases. CDR3 DNA: TGTGCCAGCAGCGCATCCGGTACCTCTGGAAACACCATATATTTT. It encodes CASSASGTSGNTIYF. The variable domain in full, with the rest retrieved from reference TRBV28 and TRBJ1-3, is DVKVTQSSRYLVKRTGEKVFLECVQDMDHENMFWYRQDPGLGLRLIYFSYDVKMKEKGDIPEGYSVSREKKERFSLILESASTNQTSMYLCASSASGTSGNTIYFGEGSWLTVV.

The V gene is TRBV5-1, the J gene TRBJ1-1; D is ambiguous. V was cut by 4 bases and J by 1 base, with 8 bases left in between. This CDR3 spans 13 amino acids. Germline V gene sequence: CDR1 SGHRS, CDR2 YFSETQ. The DNA of the CDR3 is TGCGCCAGCAGCCCGACCACGAACACTGAAGCTTTCTTT. Translated, it gives CASSPTTNTEAFF.

In this sample, this clonotype turned up a few times. The chain combines TRBV4-1 with TRBJ2-3; 13 bases match TRBD2. CDR1 is MGHRA, CDR2 YSYEKL, per germline. Losses at the gene ends were 4 bases for V and 6 bases for J; bases not matched to a gene: 4. The CDR3 has 15 residues. In nucleotides, the CDR3 is TGCGCCAGCAGCCTGACTAGCGGGGGGAGGGATACGCAGTATTTT. Amino acid sequence: CASSLTSGGRDTQYF.

This clonotype has only a few counts. The gene calls are TRBV7-8 and TRBJ2-2; D gene uncertain. Germline V gives CDR1 SGHVS, CDR2 FQNEAQ. V gave up 3 bases and J gave up 2 bases, with 7 bases separating them. CDR3 length: 14 amino acids. This CDR3 is CASSFGDNTGELFF. In DNA form, the CDR3 reads TGTGCCAGCAGCTTCGGTGATAACACCGGGGAGCTGTTTTTT.